A single sample gave rise to the 15 T cell receptor beta chains below, sequenced in a study of tumor and adjacent non-tumor tissue in lung cancer. TCRbeta libraries were built with three rounds of nested PCR, modified from ARM-PCR. TCRdb ran MiXCR on the multiplex PCR reads and lists one entry per CDR3 protein. This table holds roughly 140,000 distinct CDR3 sequences, approximately 66% found once. The template was RNA from unsorted bulk tissue. Sequenced sample: lung tumor tissue. The receptors were sampled from a man in his 60s with small cell lung cancer.

This clonotype was observed once. The genes are TRBV11-3 and TRBJ2-7; 9 nucleotides agree with TRBD1. Per germline, CDR1 SGHNT and CDR2 YENEEA. This CDR3 is 15 amino acids long. V trimming: 6 bases; J trimming: 4 bases; junction bases outside the gene matches: 10. The chain's CDR3 is CASSTYRGPSYEQYF. CDR3 in DNA: TGTGCCAGCAGTACATACAGGGGGCCGTCTTACGAGCAGTACTTC. The entire variable domain, with the rest obtained from reference TRBV11-3 and TRBJ2-7, is as follows: EAGVVQSPRYKIIEKKQPVAFWCNPISGHNTLYWYLQNLGQGPELLIRYENEEAVDDSQLPKDRFSAERLKGVDSTLKIQPAELGDSAVYLCASSTYRGPSYEQYFGPGTRLTVT.

This clonotype was observed once. This may stem from a read error, because a much larger clone lies one nucleotide away. The DNA is left out, because the CDR3 cannot be placed on it with certainty; the CDR3 is given as TCRdb lists it. This rearrangement joins TRBV12-3 or TRBV12-4 to TRBJ2-5; the tabulated D call, TRBD1, remains unverified against the DNA. A total of 14 residues make up the CDR3, ends included. The CDR3 sequence is CASSFSGPVESQYF.

About this clonotype itself: Given a much more abundant clone one base away, this may be a read error. CDR3 nucleotide sequence: TGTGCCAGCAGTTACGAGGGAGTGATGAACACTGATGCTTTCTTT. The encoded protein is CASSYEGVMNTDAFF. The chain couples TRBV6-5 to TRBJ1-1; no clear D. This CDR3 is built from 15 residues. Per germline, CDR1 MNHEY and CDR2 SVGAGI.

This clonotype came up many times. The J gene is TRBJ1-4, the V gene TRBV20-1, with TRBD1 identical over 10 bases. The V segment lost 5 bases and the J segment 7 bases; nucleotides outside the gene matches: 13. The CDR3 extends over 16 amino acids. Germline assignment: CDR1 DFQATT and CDR2 SNEGSKA (reference sequence). For the CDR3, the DNA is TGCAGTGCTCCCCGGTGGGGACAGGGGTCGGGTGAAAAACTGTTTTTT. Residues: CSAPRWGQGSGEKLFF.

As concerns this clonotype: Germline and junction disagree at one end, which may indicate a read error. The genes are TRBV20-1 and TRBJ2-1; the D gene is possibly TRBD2 (5 bases). The CDR3 totals 13 residues. CDR1 is DFQATT, CDR2 SNEGSKA, per germline (reference sequence). The CDR3 DNA is TGCAGTGCTAGAGGGACTCCTTACAATAAGCAGTTCTTC. It yields the protein CSARGTPYNKQFF.

The chain is built from TRBV6-5 and TRBJ1-6; D may be TRBD1 (5 bases). The CDR3 length is 15 residues. Germline V lookup: CDR1 MNHEY, CDR2 SVGAGI. The V end lost 0 bases, the J end lost 9 bases, and 12 bases lay between the germline ends. In DNA form, the CDR3 reads TGTGCCAGCAGTTACTCGACAGAGTCGAGTTCACCCCTCCACTTT. Protein product: CASSYSTESSSPLHF.

This sequence joins TRBV4-1 and TRBJ2-7; 10 bases align to TRBD1. CDR1 and CDR2 (germline): MGHRA, YSYEKL. Trimming at V came to 4 bases and at J to 3 bases, leaving 3 bases not matched to a gene. The CDR3 covers 14 residues. CDR3 sequence: CASSRDRGFYEQYF. CDR3 sequence (DNA): TGCGCCAGCAGCCGGGACAGGGGTTTCTACGAGCAGTACTTC.

As to this clonotype: At one of its ends the junction is not consistent with the germline gene, which may arise from a read error. The chain employs TRBV10-3 and TRBJ1-3; D uncertain. CDR3 length: 13 residues. Germline lookup yields CDR1 ENHRY and CDR2 SYGVKD. The CDR3 DNA reads TGTGTCATCATGGGAAACTCTGGAAACACCATATATTTT. It specifies CVIMGNSGNTIYF.

Concerning this clonotype: The junction differs from germline at one of its ends, possibly a read error. CDR3 loop: CTRSLSPTVELFF. Here the CDR3 DNA reads TGTACCAGAAGCTTATCCCCCACCGTGGAGCTGTTTTTT. The chain is built from TRBV11-2 and TRBJ2-2; D remains unclear. The CDR3 runs 13 residues. The germline gives CDR1 SGHAT, CDR2 FQNNGV. The variable domain in full, with the rest retrieved from reference TRBV11-2 and TRBJ2-2, is EAGVAQSPRYKIIEKRQSVAFWCNPISGHATLYWYQQILGQGPKLLIQFQNNGVVDDSQLPKDRFSAERLKGVDSTLKIQPAKLEDSAVYLCTRSLSPTVELFFGEGSRLTVL.

For this clonotype: This may arise from a read error, as a much more abundant clone is one base away. The CDR3 carries no conserved terminal phenylalanine or tryptophan, so it likely arises from a read error. The chain couples TRBV6-5 to TRBJ2-1, with D perhaps TRBD2 (6 bases). Germline CDR1 is MNHEY and CDR2 is SVGAGI. Trimming shortened V by 6 bases and J by 7 bases, and 16 bases separated the two germline ends. This CDR3 has 14 amino acids. Written as DNA, the CDR3 is TGTGCCAGCAGGCGGGATGGACGTAAGAATGAGCAGTTCCTC. Encoded protein: CASRRDGRKNEQFL.

As for this clonotype: One base away lies a much larger clone, so this may be a sequencing read error. CDR3 amino acids: CASNSRPTVDNEQFF. DNA of the CDR3: TGTGCCAGCAACTCCAGACCGACGGTCGACAATGAGCAGTTCTTC. The chain carries TRBV7-8 and TRBJ2-1, with unresolved D. Trimming took 7 bases from V and 5 from J, leaving 18 bases between them. Germline loops: CDR1 SGHVS, CDR2 FQNEAQ. This CDR3 spans 15 amino acids.

This clonotype was seen more than once but under ten times. The J gene is TRBJ2-1, the V gene TRBV14; D may be TRBD2 (5 bases). V was pared by 4 bases and J by 3 bases, with 13 bases between. The CDR3 totals 15 residues. Germline assignment: CDR1 SGHDN and CDR2 FVKESK. CDR3 DNA: TGTGCCAGCAGCCGCCTTGGACTGGACTACAATGAGCAGTTCTTC. Its protein product is CASSRLGLDYNEQFF.

This clonotype was seen repeatedly, ten times or more. J is TRBJ2-1 and V is TRBV20-1; 13 bases align to TRBD2. This CDR3 is built from 15 residues. CDR1 is DFQATT and CDR2 is SNEGSKA in the germline V gene (reference sequence). V lost 2 bases to trimming and J lost 8 bases; unmatched junction nucleotides: 6. CDR3 nucleotides: TGCAGTGCTAGAAAACTAGCGGGAGGGCCCCATGAGCAGTTCTTC. Translation gives CSARKLAGGPHEQFF.

About this clonotype itself: Compared with germline, one end of the junction differs, possibly owing to a read error. The chain carries TRBV20-1 and TRBJ1-1; a possible D gene is TRBD1 (6 bases). Per the germline V gene, CDR1 is DFQATT and CDR2 is SNEGSKA (reference sequence). The CDR3 loop spans 15 amino acids. The CDR3, as DNA: TGCAGTACTAGTAAGGGGGGTGAGAGGAACACTGAAGGTTTCTTT. The encoded protein is CSTSKGGERNTEGFF.

Concerning this clonotype: A read error is possible here, since a much larger clone lies one base away. This rearrangement joins TRBV7-9 to TRBJ2-5, with D maybe TRBD2 (6 bases). CDR1 is SEHNR, CDR2 FQNEAQ, per germline (reference sequence). The CDR3 has 14 residues. In DNA, the CDR3 is TGTGCCAGCAGCTCCCCAGGGACTGAAGAGATCCAGTACTTC. Protein: CASSSPGTEEIQYF. The full variable domain, with the rest looked up from reference TRBV7-9 and TRBJ2-5, is DTGVSQNPRHKITKRGQNVTFRCDPISEHNRLYWYRQTLGQGPEFLTYFQNEAQLEKSRLLSDRFSAERPKGSFSTLEIQRTEQGDSAMYLCASSSPGTEEIQYFGPGTRLLVL.